This T cell receptor (beta chain) was profiled in a study of blood T cell repertoires in COVID-19 (dated by TCRdb to 2019 to 2021). With respect to the entire study: Collaborator samples came from the United States, Italy and Spain and covered acute and convalescent phases of COVID-19. The material from the prospective study consisted of cDNA or gDNA derived from T cells, B-cell-depleted T cells, or PBMCs. Subjects who had been exposed to COVID-19, were actively infected with it, or had recovered from it provided the deeply sampled blood TCRbeta repertoires that made up the dataset. A freely available public database, intended as a resource for researchers studying the immune response to SARS-CoV-2, is where the repertoires were released. Samples were obtained from the ongoing ImmuneRACE study (first 160 participants) and from some 1,300 subjects provided by 6 global collaborators. A de-identified subject ID, COVID-19 status, age in years and sex were almost always included in the sample metadata. Where HLA class I and class II types were available, the types were taken from metadata supplied by the sample provider, not from assay-based typing.

Results and caveats for the whole study, not just this receptor: The quantity of clinical and demographic metadata differed by source and by participant and was supplied without curation.

The collaborating institutions used their own protocols to collect whole blood in K2EDTA tubes. For TCRbeta analysis, collaborator samples were shipped as frozen whole blood, as isolated PBMCs, or as DNA extracted from either sample type. A note on this clone: Which antigen it targets is not known. Base qualities were left out, and no much larger clone turns up one base away.

TCRbeta CDR3 regions were amplified from genomic DNA by means of the immunoSEQ Assay, a bias-controlled multiplex PCR. In the original analysis: The number of nucleated cells in each sample was estimated by amplification of reference gene primers within the assay. To quantify the absolute abundance of each unique TCRbeta CDR3 rearrangement, sequence reads were collapsed and filtered. Productive Simpson clonality was computed per sample as the square root of Simpson's diversity index over productive rearrangements. Not all clones reach the TCRdb copy of this immuneACCESS table, which keeps in-frame sequences only. Checked studies attribute under half of the gap to unresolved V genes and leave the rest unexplained. V, J and clone size are those of that table, while D and trimming were read from the DNA. Across this sample there are 160,000 or so clones, with about 77% seen only once. More than 11% of the sample goes to the ten largest clones.

The V and J ends are trimmed by 5 bases and 6 bases, leaving 20 bases between them. Sequences LNHDA (CDR1) and SQIVND (CDR2) are obtained from the germline V gene (reference sequence). The CDR3 starts with the cysteine, ends with the phenylalanine, and has 16 residues. The retained sequence is limited to the CDR3, 48 bases, with the frame set at the first base. This receptor was obtained from an elderly woman with acute or convalescent COVID-19. The sequence links TRBV19 to TRBJ1-5; a weak D assignment points to TRBD1 (6 bases agree). Sequencing was performed on peripheral blood. The CDR3 amino acid sequence is: CASSPNRRGAGQPQHF. The bases read TGTGCCAGTAGTCCCAACCGGCGGGGGGCCGGTCAGCCCCAGCATTTT. The variable domain in full, with residues beyond the CDR3 obtained from the reference TRBV19 and TRBJ1-5 genes, is DGGITQSPKYLFRKEGQNVTLSCEQNLNHDAMYWYRQDPGQGLRLIYYSQIVNDFQKGDIAEGYSVSREKKESFPLTVTSAQKNPTAFYLCASSPNRRGAGQPQHFGDGTRLSIL.